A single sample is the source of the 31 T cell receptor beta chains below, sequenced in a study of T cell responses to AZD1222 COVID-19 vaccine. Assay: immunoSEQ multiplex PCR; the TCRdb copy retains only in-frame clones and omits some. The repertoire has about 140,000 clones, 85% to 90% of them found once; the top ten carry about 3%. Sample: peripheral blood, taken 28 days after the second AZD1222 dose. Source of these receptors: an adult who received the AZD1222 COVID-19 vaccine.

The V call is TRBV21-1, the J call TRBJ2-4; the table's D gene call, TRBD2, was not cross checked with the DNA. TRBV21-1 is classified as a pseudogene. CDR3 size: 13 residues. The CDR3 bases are TGTGCCAAAAAATTCCTAGCCAAAAACATTCAGTACTTC. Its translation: CAKKFLAKNIQYF.

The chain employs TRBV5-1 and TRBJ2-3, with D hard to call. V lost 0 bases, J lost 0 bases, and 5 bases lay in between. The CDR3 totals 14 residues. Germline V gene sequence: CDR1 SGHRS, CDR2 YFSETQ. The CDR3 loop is CASSLEPSTDTQYF. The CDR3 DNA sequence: TGCGCCAGCAGCTTGGAGCCCAGCACAGATACGCAGTATTTT.

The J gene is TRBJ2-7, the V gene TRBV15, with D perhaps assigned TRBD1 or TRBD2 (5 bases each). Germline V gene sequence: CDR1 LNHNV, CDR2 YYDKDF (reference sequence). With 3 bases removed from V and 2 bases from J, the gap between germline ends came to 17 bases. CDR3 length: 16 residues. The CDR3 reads CATSRERGSSPYEQYF. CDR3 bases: TGTGCCACCAGCAGGGAGAGGGGTAGCTCCCCCTACGAGCAGTACTTC. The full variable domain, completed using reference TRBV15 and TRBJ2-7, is DAMVIQNPRYQVTQFGKPVTLSCSQTLNHNVMYWYQQKSSQAPKLLFHYYDKDFNNEADTPDNFQSRRPNTSFCFLDIRSPGLGDTAMYLCATSRERGSSPYEQYFGPGTRLTVT.

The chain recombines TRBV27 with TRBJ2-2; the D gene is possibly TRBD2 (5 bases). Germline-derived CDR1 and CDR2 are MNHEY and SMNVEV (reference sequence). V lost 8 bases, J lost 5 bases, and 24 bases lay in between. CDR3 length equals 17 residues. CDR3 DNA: TGTGCCAGCGCCCCTCGGGTGTCCGGCAGGAGGACCGGGGAGCTGTTTTTT. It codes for CASAPRVSGRRTGELFF.

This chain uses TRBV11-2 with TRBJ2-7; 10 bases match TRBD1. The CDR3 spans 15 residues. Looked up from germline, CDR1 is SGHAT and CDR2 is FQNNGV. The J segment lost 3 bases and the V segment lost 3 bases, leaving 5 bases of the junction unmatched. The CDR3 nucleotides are TGTGCCAGCAGCTTCGGGACAGGGGTTTTCTACGAGCAGTACTTC. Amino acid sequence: CASSFGTGVFYEQYF.

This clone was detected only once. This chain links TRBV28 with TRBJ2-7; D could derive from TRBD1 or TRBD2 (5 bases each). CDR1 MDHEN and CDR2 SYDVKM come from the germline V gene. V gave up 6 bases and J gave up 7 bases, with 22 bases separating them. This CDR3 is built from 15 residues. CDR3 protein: CASRGTARASGEQYF. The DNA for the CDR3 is TGTGCCAGCAGGGGGACCGCCAGGGCCTCAGGGGAGCAGTACTTC.

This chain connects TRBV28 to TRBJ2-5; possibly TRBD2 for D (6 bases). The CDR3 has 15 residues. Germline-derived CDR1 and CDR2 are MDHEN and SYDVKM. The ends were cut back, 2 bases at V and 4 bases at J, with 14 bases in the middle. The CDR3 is CASSLVGGFGETQYF. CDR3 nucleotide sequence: TGTGCCAGCAGTTTAGTCGGGGGTTTTGGAGAGACCCAGTACTTC.

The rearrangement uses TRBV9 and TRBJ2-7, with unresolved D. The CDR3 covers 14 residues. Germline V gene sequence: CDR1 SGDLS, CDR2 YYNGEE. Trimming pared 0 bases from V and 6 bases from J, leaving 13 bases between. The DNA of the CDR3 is TGTGCCAGCAGCGTAGAGGCTTGGGGTTCCGAGCAGTACTTC. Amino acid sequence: CASSVEAWGSEQYF.

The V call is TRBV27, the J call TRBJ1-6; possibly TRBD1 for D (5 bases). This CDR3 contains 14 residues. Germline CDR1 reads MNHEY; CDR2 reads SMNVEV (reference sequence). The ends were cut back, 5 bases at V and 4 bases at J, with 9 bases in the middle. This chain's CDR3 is CASSQQEYNSPLHF. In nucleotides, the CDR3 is TGTGCCAGCAGTCAACAGGAGTATAATTCACCCCTCCACTTT.

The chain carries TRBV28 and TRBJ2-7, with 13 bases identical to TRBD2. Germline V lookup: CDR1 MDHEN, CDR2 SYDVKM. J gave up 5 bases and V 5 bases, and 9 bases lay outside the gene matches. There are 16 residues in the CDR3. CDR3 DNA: TGTGCCAGCAGTGGAACTAGCGGGAGGGCCTACGACGAGCAGTACTTC. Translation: CASSGTSGRAYDEQYF.

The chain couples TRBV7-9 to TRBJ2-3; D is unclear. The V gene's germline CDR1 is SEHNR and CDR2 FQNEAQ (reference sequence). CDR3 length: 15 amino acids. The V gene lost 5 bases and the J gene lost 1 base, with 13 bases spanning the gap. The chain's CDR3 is CASSMPGPRTDTQYF. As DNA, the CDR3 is TGTGCCAGCAGCATGCCCGGGCCCCGCACAGATACGCAGTATTTT.

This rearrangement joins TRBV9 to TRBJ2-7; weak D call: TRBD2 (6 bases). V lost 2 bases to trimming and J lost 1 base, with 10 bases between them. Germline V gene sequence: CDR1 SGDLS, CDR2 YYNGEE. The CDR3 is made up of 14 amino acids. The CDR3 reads CASSVGGESYEQYF. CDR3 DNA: TGTGCCAGCAGCGTTGGCGGGGAGTCCTACGAGCAGTACTTC.

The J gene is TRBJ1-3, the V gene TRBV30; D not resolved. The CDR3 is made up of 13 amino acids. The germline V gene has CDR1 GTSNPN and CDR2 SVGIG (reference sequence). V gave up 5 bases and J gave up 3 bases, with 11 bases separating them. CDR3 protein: CAWGAGGGNTIYF. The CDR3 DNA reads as TGTGCCTGGGGTGCCGGCGGTGGAAACACCATATATTTT.

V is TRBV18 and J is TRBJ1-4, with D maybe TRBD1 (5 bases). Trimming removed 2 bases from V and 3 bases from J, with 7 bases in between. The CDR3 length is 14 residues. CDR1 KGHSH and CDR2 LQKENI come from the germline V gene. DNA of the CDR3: TGTGCCAGCTCACCAGGGGGGTCTAATGAAAAACTGTTTTTT. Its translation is CASSPGGSNEKLFF.

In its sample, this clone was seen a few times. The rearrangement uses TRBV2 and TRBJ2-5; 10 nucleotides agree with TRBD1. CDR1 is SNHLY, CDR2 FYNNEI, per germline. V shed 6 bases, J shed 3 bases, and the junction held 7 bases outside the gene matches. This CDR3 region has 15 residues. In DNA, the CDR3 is TGTGCCAGCAGAAGTACCGGGACAGGGGAAGAGACCCAGTACTTC. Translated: CASRSTGTGEETQYF. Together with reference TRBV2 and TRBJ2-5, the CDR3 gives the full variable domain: EPEVTQTPSHQVTQMGQEVILRCVPISNHLYFYWYRQILGQKVEFLVSFYNNEISEKSEIFDDQFSVERPDGSNFTLKIRSTKLEDSAMYFCASRSTGTGEETQYFGPGTRLLVL.

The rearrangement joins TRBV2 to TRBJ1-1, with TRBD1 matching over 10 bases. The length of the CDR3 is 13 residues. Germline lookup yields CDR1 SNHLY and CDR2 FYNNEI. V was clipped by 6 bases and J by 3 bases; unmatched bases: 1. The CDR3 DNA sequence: TGTGCCAGCAGAGGACAGGGGGACACTGAAGCTTTCTTT. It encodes CASRGQGDTEAFF.

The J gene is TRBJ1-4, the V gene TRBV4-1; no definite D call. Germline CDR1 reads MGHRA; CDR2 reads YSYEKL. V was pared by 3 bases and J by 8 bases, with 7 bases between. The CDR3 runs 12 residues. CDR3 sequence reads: CASSQNREKLFF. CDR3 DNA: TGCGCCAGCAGCCAGAATCGGGAAAAACTGTTTTTT.

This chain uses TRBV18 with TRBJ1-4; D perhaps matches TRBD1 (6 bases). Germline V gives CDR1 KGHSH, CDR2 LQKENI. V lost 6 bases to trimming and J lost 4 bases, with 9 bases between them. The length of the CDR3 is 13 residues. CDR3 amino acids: CASSDSHNEKLFF. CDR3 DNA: TGTGCCAGCTCGGACAGCCATAATGAAAAACTGTTTTTT.

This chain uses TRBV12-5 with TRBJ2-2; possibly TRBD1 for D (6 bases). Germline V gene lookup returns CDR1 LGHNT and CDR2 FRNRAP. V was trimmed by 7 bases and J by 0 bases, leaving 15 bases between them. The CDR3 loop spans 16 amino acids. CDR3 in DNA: TGTGCTAGTGCCCGGACCGGGACAACGAACACCGGGGAGCTGTTTTTT. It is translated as CASARTGTTNTGELFF.

The CDR3, as DNA: TGCGCCAGCAGCAAGCAGGGGGAAACTGAAGCTTTCTTT. Protein sequence: CASSKQGETEAFF. V and J are TRBV5-1 and TRBJ1-1; 7 bases are shared with TRBD1. Germline CDR1 reads SGHRS; CDR2 reads YFSETQ. V was pared by 4 bases and J by 5 bases, with 5 bases of the junction left unmatched. The CDR3 covers 13 residues.

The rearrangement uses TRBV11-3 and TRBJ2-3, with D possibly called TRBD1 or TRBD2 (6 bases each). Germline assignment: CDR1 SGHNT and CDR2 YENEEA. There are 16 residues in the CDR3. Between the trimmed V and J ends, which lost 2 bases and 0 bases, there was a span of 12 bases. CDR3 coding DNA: TGTGCCAGCAGCTTACGATCGGGGGCTAGCACAGATACGCAGTATTTT. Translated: CASSLRSGASTDTQYF.

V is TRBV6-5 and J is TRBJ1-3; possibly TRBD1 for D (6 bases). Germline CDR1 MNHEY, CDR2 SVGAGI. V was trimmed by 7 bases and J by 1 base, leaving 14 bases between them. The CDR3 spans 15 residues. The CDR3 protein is CASKLDRFSGNTIYF. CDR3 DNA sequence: TGTGCCAGCAAACTGGACAGATTTTCTGGAAACACCATATATTTT.

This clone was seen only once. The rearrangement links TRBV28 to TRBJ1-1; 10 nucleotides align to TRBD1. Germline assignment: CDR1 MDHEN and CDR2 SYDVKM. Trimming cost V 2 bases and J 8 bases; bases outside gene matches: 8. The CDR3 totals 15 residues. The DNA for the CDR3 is TGTGCCAGCAGTTTAAGGTTCTTGGGACAGGGGGAAGCTTTCTTT. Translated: CASSLRFLGQGEAFF. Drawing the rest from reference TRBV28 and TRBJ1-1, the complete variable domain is DVKVTQSSRYLVKRTGEKVFLECVQDMDHENMFWYRQDPGLGLRLIYFSYDVKMKEKGDIPEGYSVSREKKERFSLILESASTNQTSMYLCASSLRFLGQGEAFFGQGTRLTVV.

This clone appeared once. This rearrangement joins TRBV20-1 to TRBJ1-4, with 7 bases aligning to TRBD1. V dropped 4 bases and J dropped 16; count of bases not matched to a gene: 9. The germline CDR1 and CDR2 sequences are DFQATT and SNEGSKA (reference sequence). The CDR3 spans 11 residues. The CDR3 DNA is TGCAGTGCTATGAACCGGGACAGCGGGTTTTTT. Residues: CSAMNRDSGFF.

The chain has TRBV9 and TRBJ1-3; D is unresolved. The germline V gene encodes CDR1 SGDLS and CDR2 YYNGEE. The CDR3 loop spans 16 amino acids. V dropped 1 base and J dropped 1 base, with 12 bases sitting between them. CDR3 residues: CASSVHPGGSGNTIYF. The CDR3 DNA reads TGTGCCAGCAGCGTACATCCGGGAGGTTCTGGAAACACCATATATTTT.

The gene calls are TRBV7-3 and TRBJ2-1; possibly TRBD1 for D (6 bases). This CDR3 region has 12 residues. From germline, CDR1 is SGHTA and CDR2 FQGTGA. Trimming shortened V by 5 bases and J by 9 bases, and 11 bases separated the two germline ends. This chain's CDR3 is CASSQDRREQFF. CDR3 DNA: TGTGCCAGCAGCCAAGACAGGCGTGAGCAGTTCTTC.

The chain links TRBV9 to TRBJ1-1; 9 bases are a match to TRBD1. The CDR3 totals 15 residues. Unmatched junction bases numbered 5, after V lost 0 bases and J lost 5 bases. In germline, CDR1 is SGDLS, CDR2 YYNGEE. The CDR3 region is CASSVGDREGTEAFF. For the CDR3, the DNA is TGTGCCAGCAGCGTAGGGGACAGGGAAGGGACTGAAGCTTTCTTT.

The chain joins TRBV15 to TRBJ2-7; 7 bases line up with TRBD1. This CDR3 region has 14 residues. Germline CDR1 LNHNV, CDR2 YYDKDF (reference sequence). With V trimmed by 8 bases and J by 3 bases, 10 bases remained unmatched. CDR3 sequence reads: CATSPRQGDYEQYF. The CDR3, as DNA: TGTGCCACCTCCCCCCGACAGGGTGACTACGAGCAGTACTTC.

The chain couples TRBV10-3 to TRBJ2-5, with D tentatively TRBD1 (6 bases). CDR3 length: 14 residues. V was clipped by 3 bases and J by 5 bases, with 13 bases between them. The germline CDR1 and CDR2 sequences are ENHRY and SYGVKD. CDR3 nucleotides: TGTGCCATCAGTGATGGACAGCTGGGGGAGACCCAGTACTTC. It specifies CAISDGQLGETQYF.

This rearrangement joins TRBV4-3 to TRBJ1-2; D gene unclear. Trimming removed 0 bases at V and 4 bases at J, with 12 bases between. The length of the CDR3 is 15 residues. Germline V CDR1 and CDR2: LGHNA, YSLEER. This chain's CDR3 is CASSQDQVLSYGYTF. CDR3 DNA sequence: TGCGCCAGCAGCCAAGACCAGGTACTCAGCTATGGCTACACCTTC.

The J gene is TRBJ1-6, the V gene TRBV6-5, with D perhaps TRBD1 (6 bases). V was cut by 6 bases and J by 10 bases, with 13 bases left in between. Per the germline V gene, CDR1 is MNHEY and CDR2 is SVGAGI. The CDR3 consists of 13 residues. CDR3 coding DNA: TGTGCCAGCAGGCCCAGGGGAAGCTCACCCCTCCACTTT. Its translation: CASRPRGSSPLHF.